The following is a TCR beta chain sequence with its context. The repertoire was sequenced with immunoSEQ multiplex PCR; TCRdb's copy has only in-frame clones and lacks some. The data hold about 75,000 clones, with around 97% observed a single time. This entry belongs to a study of technical replicates of blood from a handful of donors. This CDR3 contains 16 residues. Germline values: CDR1 SGHRS, CDR2 YFSETQ. V lost 2 bases and J lost 3; bases outside the gene matches: 10. The sequence was obtained from a human donor in good health. Sequencing used T cells isolated from PBMCs. The V and J genes are TRBV5-1 and TRBJ2-5, with 7 bases fitting TRBD2. The chain's CDR3 is CASSFGRGGAEETQYF. The CDR3 DNA reads TGCGCCAGCAGCTTCGGACGCGGGGGAGCCGAAGAGACCCAGTACTTC. Based on the CDR3 plus reference TRBV5-1 and TRBJ2-5, the full variable domain is KAGVTQTPRYLIKTRGQQVTLSCSPISGHRSVSWYQQTPGQGLQFLFEYFSETQRNKGNFPGRFSGRQFSNSRSEMNVSTLELGDSALYLCASSFGRGGAEETQYFGPGTRLLVL.